This entry features one TCR beta chain sequence. What it binds is unknown. With a much larger clone just one base away, this may be a read error. The CDR3 regions of TCR beta were amplified from RNA transcripts. During a first-round RT-PCR of the TCR CDR3, the HTBI primer set was used. TCRdb used MiXCR to reprocess the multiplex PCR reads, holding one entry per CDR3 protein. The table lists roughly 740,000 distinct CDR3 sequences, about a sixth of them singletons, with approximately 8.4% in the top ten. The sample comes from a study of T cells in Graves' hyperthyroidism and ophthalmopathy. Study observations and caveats: Blood also carried most thyroid clonotypes expanded above 0.001. Ophthalmopathy stood apart from stable hyperthyroidism in a 13 V-J model.

This receptor was taken from a man between 18 and 35 years old with Graves' hyperthyroidism. Input material: blood.

In DNA, the CDR3 is TGTGCCATCAGCCCGACAGGGTCCACTACCTACTACGAGCAGTACTTC. This sequence encodes CAISPTGSTTYYEQYF. The rearrangement links TRBV28 to TRBJ2-7; 7 bases agree with TRBD1. Germline CDR1 and CDR2: MDHEN and SYDVKM. There are 16 residues in the CDR3. The V segment lost 10 bases and the J segment 3 bases; nucleotides outside the gene matches: 18.